Here is one T cell receptor (beta chain) with its context. The antigen remains unidentified. The sample comes from a study of T cell responses to AZD1222 COVID-19 vaccine. Broader study findings: Donor demographics were predominantly white British with a female majority; clonal diversity may be underestimated. Spike-wide coverage was observed for vaccine-associated CD4 TCRs, with dominant responses at 160-218 and 743-854. Only a handful of people who got AZD1222 tested seropositive at baseline.

Trimming pared 2 bases from V and 0 bases from J, leaving 7 bases between. This CDR3 comprises 14 residues. CDR1 is MNHEY and CDR2 is SVGAGI in the germline V gene. The table came from immunoSEQ multiplex PCR; TCRdb's copy has only in-frame clones and leaves some out. The repertoire includes about 120,000 clones, more than 85% of them detected once, and around 7.5% sits in the top ten. This rearrangement joins TRBV6-5 to TRBJ1-1; no firm D call. This clonotype was obtained from an adult in good health. Sequenced material: peripheral blood, taken on day 0 of AZD1222 vaccination. CDR3 nucleotides: TGTGCCAGCAGTTACGGACGGGTGAACACTGAAGCTTTCTTT. This encodes CASSYGRVNTEAFF.